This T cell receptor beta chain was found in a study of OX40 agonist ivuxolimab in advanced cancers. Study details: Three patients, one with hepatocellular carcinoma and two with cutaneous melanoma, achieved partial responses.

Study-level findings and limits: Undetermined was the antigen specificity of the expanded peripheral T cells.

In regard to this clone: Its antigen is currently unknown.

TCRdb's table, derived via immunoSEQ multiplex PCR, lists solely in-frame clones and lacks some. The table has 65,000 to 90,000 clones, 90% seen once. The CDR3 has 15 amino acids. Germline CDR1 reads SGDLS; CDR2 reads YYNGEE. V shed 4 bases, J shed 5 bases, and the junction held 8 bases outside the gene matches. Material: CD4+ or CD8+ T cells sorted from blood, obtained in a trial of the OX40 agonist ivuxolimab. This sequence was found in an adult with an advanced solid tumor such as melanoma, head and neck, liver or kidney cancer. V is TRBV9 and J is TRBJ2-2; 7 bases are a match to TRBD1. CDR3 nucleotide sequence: TGTGCCAGCAGCTACTTAGGGGGCTTTACCGGGGAGCTGTTTTTT. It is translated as CASSYLGGFTGELFF. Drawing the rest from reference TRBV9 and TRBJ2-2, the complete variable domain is DSGVTQTPKHLITATGQRVTLRCSPRSGDLSVYWYQQSLDQGLQFLIQYYNGEERAKGNILERFSAQQFPDLHSELNLSSLELGDSALYFCASSYLGGFTGELFFGEGSRLTVL.